These 21 T cell receptor beta chains originate from one sample sequenced in a study of T cell responses to AZD1222 COVID-19 vaccine. Some clones are missing from TCRdb's copy, which holds only in-frame ones; the method was immunoSEQ multiplex PCR. The top ten hold less than 25% of the sample, which has approximately 68,000 clones, roughly 87% seen once. The source was peripheral blood, collected on day 0 of AZD1222 vaccination. The receptors were sampled from an adult in good health.

This rearrangement joins TRBV10-3 to TRBJ2-7, with TRBD1 identical over 11 bases. V lost 8 bases to trimming and J lost 6 bases; unmatched junction nucleotides: 9. There are 14 residues in the CDR3. Per germline, CDR1 ENHRY and CDR2 SYGVKD. CDR3 coding DNA: TGTGCCATCGGGAGGGGGACAGGGGGTTCCGAGCAGTACTTC. Protein product: CAIGRGTGGSEQYF.

DNA of the CDR3: TGTGCCAGCAGCGCTAGACTAGCCTCCGATACGCAGTATTTT. The encoded protein is CASSARLASDTQYF. The J gene is TRBJ2-3, the V gene TRBV7-2; 7 bases map to TRBD2. After removal of 5 bases from V and 6 bases from J, the junction contained 8 bases not matched to a gene. CDR1 is SGHTA, CDR2 FQGNSA, per germline. The CDR3 loop spans 14 amino acids.

This clone has at least ten counts. The rearrangement uses TRBV9 and TRBJ2-1, with TRBD1 identical over 8 bases. Per germline, CDR1 SGDLS and CDR2 YYNGEE. There are 18 residues in the CDR3. With 3 bases clipped from V and 6 bases from J, the junction kept 17 bases outside the gene matches. DNA of the CDR3: TGTGCCAGCAGCGGAGTCCCCTCTCAGGACAGGGACCCCAATGAGCAGTTCTTC. This translates into CASSGVPSQDRDPNEQFF.

This sequence joins TRBV18 and TRBJ1-5; unclear D gene. V lost 6 bases, J lost 0 bases, and 18 bases lay in between. The CDR3 length is 17 residues. Germline lookup yields CDR1 KGHSH and CDR2 LQKENI. This chain's CDR3 is CASSQRRVTLSNQPQHF. CDR3 nucleotide sequence: TGTGCCAGCTCTCAACGACGAGTTACCCTTAGCAATCAGCCCCAGCATTTT.

CDR3 coding DNA: TGTGCCAGCAGCCAATTAGGGGAGACCCAGTACTTC. It encodes CASSQLGETQYF. V usage is TRBV7-6 and J usage is TRBJ2-5; no firm D call. Germline V gene lookup returns CDR1 SGHVS and CDR2 FNYEAQ. The length of the CDR3 is 12 residues. V was clipped by 5 bases and J by 5 bases, with 9 bases between them.

This chain joins TRBV12-3 or TRBV12-4 and TRBJ2-7; possibly TRBD2 for D (5 bases). With 5 bases removed from V and 6 bases from J, the gap between germline ends came to 11 bases. The CDR3 extends over 12 amino acids. The CDR3 DNA is TGTGCCAGCAGTCGGGATCGGGGCGAGCAGTACTTC. Protein product: CASSRDRGEQYF.

This chain uses TRBV27 with TRBJ1-6; 11 positions agree with TRBD1. Looked up from germline, CDR1 is MNHEY and CDR2 is SMNVEV (reference sequence). Trimming cost V 4 bases and J 9 bases; bases outside gene matches: 5. CDR3 length: 15 amino acids. This CDR3 is CASSSSGTGGSPLHF. As DNA, the CDR3 is TGTGCCAGCAGTTCTTCCGGGACAGGGGGTTCACCCCTCCACTTT.

The chain joins TRBV2 to TRBJ1-1; no firm D call. The CDR3 runs 11 residues. Germline loops: CDR1 SNHLY, CDR2 FYNNEI. V shed 6 bases and J shed 7 bases, with 9 bases lying between them. The CDR3 DNA reads TGTGCCAGCAGCCAATCAGGTGAAGCTTTCTTT. Translation: CASSQSGEAFF.

V and J are TRBV19 and TRBJ1-4; D unresolved. This CDR3 region has 11 residues. CDR1 and CDR2 from the germline V gene are LNHDA and SQIVND (reference sequence). The V and J ends lost 7 bases and 8 bases respectively, with 8 bases between them. CDR3 nucleotide sequence: TGTGCCAGTACTCTTGGCGAAAAACTGTTTTTT. Its protein product is CASTLGEKLFF.

The chain links TRBV6-2 or TRBV6-3 to TRBJ2-3; 16 bases fit TRBD2. V was pared by 4 bases and J by 5 bases, with 6 bases of the junction left unmatched. The length of the CDR3 is 17 residues. Germline CDR1 and CDR2: MNHEY and SVGEGT. The CDR3 loop is CASSSGLAGGQGDTQYF. CDR3 DNA: TGTGCCAGCAGTTCGGGACTAGCGGGGGGGCAAGGAGATACGCAGTATTTT.

This clone appeared a single time. The CDR3 sequence: CASGSRGGDNTGELFF. CDR3 DNA sequence: TGTGCTAGTGGTTCCCGCGGGGGAGATAACACCGGGGAGCTGTTTTTT. The V call is TRBV12-5, the J call TRBJ2-2; 7 nucleotides agree with TRBD2. CDR1 and CDR2 (germline): LGHNT, FRNRAP. V shed 4 bases and J 2 bases; nucleotides not matched to a gene: 7. CDR3 length: 16 residues.

The chain links TRBV5-1 to TRBJ2-3; 8 bases match TRBD1. The ends lost 6 bases at V and 5 bases at J; junction bases unmatched: 5. There are 13 residues in the CDR3. Germline assignment: CDR1 SGHRS and CDR2 YFSETQ. CDR3 protein: CASTDRGGDTQYF. The CDR3 nucleotides are TGCGCCAGCACAGACAGGGGAGGAGATACGCAGTATTTT.

The genes are TRBV29-1 and TRBJ2-7, with unresolved D. The CDR3 loop spans 13 amino acids. V dropped 4 bases and J dropped 2 bases, with 12 bases sitting between them. The germline CDR1 and CDR2 sequences are SQVTM and ANQGSEA. The CDR3 bases are TGCAGCGTTGTAGGGCAGAACGCCTACGAGCAGTACTTC. Translation: CSVVGQNAYEQYF.

The genes are TRBV28 and TRBJ2-5; D is perhaps TRBD2 (6 bases). CDR3 size: 16 residues. CDR1 is MDHEN, CDR2 SYDVKM, per germline. The V end was cut by 3 bases, the J end by 10 bases, with 24 bases between. The CDR3 sequence is CASSFWVQVSTGGQYF. CDR3 nucleotides: TGTGCCAGCAGTTTTTGGGTCCAGGTCTCCACCGGGGGCCAGTACTTC.

This clone was seen more than once but under ten times. The V gene is TRBV29-1, the J gene TRBJ1-1; TRBD1 agrees at 11 bases. V gave up 3 bases and J gave up 5 bases; unmatched junction bases: 11. The CDR3 length is 16 residues. Looked up from germline, CDR1 is SQVTM and CDR2 is ANQGSEA. This chain's CDR3 is CSVEARTGGWKTEAFF. The DNA for the CDR3 is TGCAGCGTTGAGGCTCGGACAGGGGGCTGGAAAACTGAAGCTTTCTTT.

The rearrangement uses TRBV19 and TRBJ2-2, with 9 bases that match TRBD1. V shed 6 bases and J 6 bases; nucleotides not matched to a gene: 11. The CDR3 consists of 16 residues. CDR1 is LNHDA and CDR2 is SQIVND in the germline V gene (reference sequence). For the CDR3, the DNA is TGTGCCAGTAGGGGTGGGACAGGGCCAGGAGCCGGGGAGCTGTTTTTT. Translation: CASRGGTGPGAGELFF.

The chain combines TRBV5-1 with TRBJ2-7; 9 nucleotides agree with TRBD2. The trim removed 6 bases at V and 3 bases at J, leaving 7 bases unmatched. This CDR3 has 14 residues. CDR1 is SGHRS and CDR2 is YFSETQ in the germline V gene. The CDR3 region is CASKGSGGYYEQYF. The CDR3 DNA sequence: TGCGCCAGCAAGGGTAGCGGGGGTTACTACGAGCAGTACTTC. Filled out from reference TRBV5-1 and TRBJ2-7, the complete variable domain reads KAGVTQTPRYLIKTRGQQVTLSCSPISGHRSVSWYQQTPGQGLQFLFEYFSETQRNKGNFPGRFSGRQFSNSRSEMNVSTLELGDSALYLCASKGSGGYYEQYFGPGTRLTVT.

This clone appeared a few times. The V call is TRBV6-5, the J call TRBJ2-6, with D possibly matching TRBD1 (5 bases). V was trimmed by 10 bases and J by 8 bases, leaving 12 bases between them. Germline-derived CDR1 and CDR2 are MNHEY and SVGAGI. The CDR3 consists of 12 residues. The CDR3 bases are TGTGCCATCCAAGACAGATCCAACGTCCTGACTTTC. Translated, it gives CAIQDRSNVLTF.

This clone appeared a single time. This chain uses TRBV30 with TRBJ1-4; no reliable D call. The V gene lost 2 bases and the J gene lost 2 bases, with 15 bases spanning the gap. The CDR3 covers 16 residues. Germline V gene data show CDR1 as GTSNPN and CDR2 as SVGIG (reference sequence). DNA of the CDR3: TGTGCCTGGAGTCCCCGGGCCGCCCTTACTAATGAAAAACTGTTTTTT. Its translation: CAWSPRAALTNEKLFF.

CDR3 residues: CASSPSIMNTEAFF. DNA for the CDR3: TGTGCCAGCTCACCTAGTATCATGAACACTGAAGCTTTCTTT. The chain links TRBV18 to TRBJ1-1; unclear D gene. The CDR3 loop spans 14 amino acids. V was clipped by 3 bases and J by 0 bases, with 8 bases between them. The germline CDR1 and CDR2 sequences are KGHSH and LQKENI.

This clone was seen a few times. The chain carries TRBV28 and TRBJ2-5, with D tentatively TRBD1 (8 bases). Germline V CDR1 and CDR2: MDHEN, SYDVKM. This CDR3 comprises 15 residues. V was cut by 6 bases and J by 3 bases, with 17 bases left in between. The CDR3 DNA is TGTGCCAGCAGAAGAACTACAGGGGGGGAAGAGACCCAGTACTTC. This translates into CASRRTTGGEETQYF.